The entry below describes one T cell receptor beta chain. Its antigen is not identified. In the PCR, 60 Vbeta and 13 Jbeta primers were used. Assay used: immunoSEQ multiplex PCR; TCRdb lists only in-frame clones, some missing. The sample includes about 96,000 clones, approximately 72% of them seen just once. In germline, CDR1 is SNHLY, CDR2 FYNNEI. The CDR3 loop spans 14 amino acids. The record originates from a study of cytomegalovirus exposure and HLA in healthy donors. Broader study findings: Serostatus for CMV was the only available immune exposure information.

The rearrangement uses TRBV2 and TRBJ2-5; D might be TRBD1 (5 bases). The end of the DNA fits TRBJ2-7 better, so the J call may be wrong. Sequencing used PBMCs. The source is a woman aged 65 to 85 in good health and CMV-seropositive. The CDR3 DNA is TGTGCCAGCCCCGGCCCAGGGAAGAGGCACGAGCAGTACTTC. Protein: CASPGPGKRHEQYF.